This TCR beta chain derives from a study of early T cells in non-severe SARS-CoV-2 infection. V was shortened by 0 bases and J by 4 bases, with 13 bases between the two germline ends. Germline V gene lookup returns CDR1 SGHTS and CDR2 YDEGEE. This CDR3 comprises 15 residues. Molecules of cDNA were individually given unique molecular identifiers that were attached to them. One entry per CDR3 protein, called by TCRdb with MiXCR from the 5' RACE reads. This table holds about 47,000 distinct CDR3 sequences, around 10% found once. The sample holds a few counts of this clonotype. Its antigen is unknown. Findings and caveats of the study: Anti-spike CD8 responses were favored by VDJdb matching, which missed private and CD4 specificities.

The V gene is TRBV5-8, the J gene TRBJ1-1; perhaps TRBD1 as D (5 bases). The origin of this receptor is an adult who was a healthcare worker with PCR-confirmed SARS-CoV-2 infection or an uninfected control (not recorded which). The sequences come from whole blood, collected at baseline. The CDR3 sequence is CASSLEGAVATEAFF. The CDR3 region has the DNA TGTGCCAGCAGCTTGGAAGGGGCCGTGGCCACTGAAGCTTTCTTT.